The sequence of this TCR beta chain was determined in a study of blood T cell repertoires in COVID-19. The data were produced by immunoSEQ multiplex PCR, yet TCRdb's version contains in-frame clones alone and is incomplete. The table shows approximately 99,000 clones, with around 83% occurring only once. The CDR3 sequence is 13 residues long. The V end was cut by 9 bases, the J end by 2 bases, with 11 bases between. Germline V gene data show CDR1 as KGHDR and CDR2 as SFDVKD. This chain uses TRBV24-1 with TRBJ2-3; D is perhaps TRBD1 (6 bases). The source of this sequence is a man between 65 and 85 years old with active or convalescent COVID-19. Sequenced input: peripheral blood. The CDR3 sequence: CATQDSSTDTQYF. Here the CDR3 DNA reads TGTGCCACCCAGGACAGTTCCACAGATACGCAGTATTTT.